This T cell receptor beta chain was identified in a study of CD8 T cells in Susac syndrome. RNA in amounts of roughly 0.45 to 1 ug was reverse transcribed with random hexamers. The amplification used immunoSEQ multiplex PCR on TCR beta CDR3; it spanned 54 Vbeta and 13 Jbeta. Each CDR3 protein is one row after TCRdb ran MiXCR on the immunoSEQ multiplex PCR reads. The repertoire consists of 95,000 to 150,000 distinct CDR3 sequences, with approximately 94% occurring once and the leading ten covering approximately 0.089%. This CDR3 comprises 16 residues. Germline V gives CDR1 SGHRS, CDR2 YFSETQ. Trimming stripped 4 bases from V and 6 bases from J, with 21 bases between. Study-level findings and limits: TCR sequencing and HLA analysis covered a relatively small number of individuals.

For this clonotype: Its antigen is not identified.

The T cells that were sequenced for TCR beta were CD8+ and CD4+ cells from blood. The source of this sequence is a human donor in good health. The sample comprised CD4+ T cells from PBMCs. V usage is TRBV5-1 and J usage is TRBJ2-3; D gene unclear. This CDR3 reads CASSPGRLPAPDTQYF. CDR3 nucleotides: TGCGCCAGCAGCCCCGGTAGACTCCCGGCCCCCGATACGCAGTATTTT.